What follows are 21 T cell receptor beta chains derived from one specimen sequenced in a study of control samples from healthy donors and cancer patients. Generated by immunoSEQ multiplex PCR, the TCRdb table keeps only in-frame clones and is missing some. This sample has 90,000 to 150,000 clones, with 87% found just once. Input material: blood. The source is a young man in good health.

This sequence joins TRBV18 and TRBJ1-1, with D unclear. The ends were cut back, 7 bases at V and 2 bases at J, with 11 bases in the middle. Germline values: CDR1 KGHSH, CDR2 LQKENI. The CDR3 totals 13 residues. This CDR3 reads CASFTNRNTEAFF. The CDR3, as DNA: TGTGCCAGCTTTACGAACAGAAACACTGAAGCTTTCTTT.

The chain employs TRBV18 and TRBJ2-3, with TRBD2 as a possible D gene (6 bases). Germline V CDR1 and CDR2: KGHSH, LQKENI. The CDR3 consists of 15 residues. Trimming took 6 bases from V and 4 from J, leaving 17 bases between them. This chain's CDR3 is CASSTGGAHSDTQYF. The CDR3 DNA follows: TGTGCCAGCTCTACTGGCGGGGCGCATTCAGATACGCAGTATTTT.

The chain carries TRBV5-1 and TRBJ1-3; D is undetermined. Germline CDR1 SGHRS, CDR2 YFSETQ. This CDR3 has 16 residues. The V end was cut by 3 bases, the J end by 7 bases, with 20 bases between. The CDR3 loop reads CASSSGDMPGWNTIYF. The CDR3 coding sequence is TGCGCCAGCAGCTCGGGAGACATGCCCGGATGGAACACCATATATTTT.

CDR3 region: CASSESVASRSPLHF. DNA for the CDR3: TGTGCCAGCAGTGAATCGGTGGCATCTAGGTCACCCCTCCACTTT. The chain uses TRBV6-1 and TRBJ1-6; D unclear. Germline CDR1 and CDR2: MNHNS and SASEGT. The CDR3 extends over 15 amino acids. V lost 2 bases and J 10 bases, leaving 15 bases between the germline ends.

This chain joins TRBV7-8 and TRBJ2-2, with D possibly TRBD1 on 6 matching bases. Germline CDR1 is SGHVS and CDR2 is FQNEAQ. V shed 1 base and J shed 4 bases, with 16 bases lying between them. The CDR3 has 17 residues. This CDR3 reads CASSLGSGAGATGELFF. CDR3 in DNA: TGTGCCAGCAGCTTAGGGTCCGGCGCAGGGGCCACCGGGGAGCTGTTTTTT.

This sequence joins TRBV3-1 (or the pseudogene TRBV3-2) and TRBJ1-1, with 7 bases fitting TRBD1. Losses at the gene ends were 4 bases for V and 6 bases for J; bases not matched to a gene: 11. Germline loops: CDR1 LGHDT, CDR2 YNNKEL (reference sequence). CDR3 length equals 15 residues. The CDR3 sequence: CASSPKDRVSAEAFF. The CDR3 region has the DNA TGTGCCAGCAGCCCTAAAGACAGGGTAAGCGCTGAAGCTTTCTTT.

The V call is TRBV29-1, the J call TRBJ1-5; no definite D call. The germline CDR1 and CDR2 sequences are SQVTM and ANQGSEA. The CDR3 runs to 13 residues. Deletions cut 7 bases from V and 0 bases from J, with 10 bases between. The CDR3 loop is CSAGVNSNQPQHF. CDR3 nucleotide sequence: TGCAGCGCCGGGGTCAATAGCAATCAGCCCCAGCATTTT.

This rearrangement joins TRBV4-1 to TRBJ1-5; the match to TRBD1 covers 10 bases. The V and J ends lost 0 bases and 0 bases, in that order; junction bases with no gene match: 5. This CDR3 spans 18 amino acids. Germline lookup yields CDR1 MGHRA and CDR2 YSYEKL. In nucleotides, the CDR3 is TGCGCCAGCAGCCAAGATTTCGGGACAGGGGATAGCAATCAGCCCCAGCATTTT. Protein sequence: CASSQDFGTGDSNQPQHF.

This chain links TRBV7-2 with TRBJ2-4; TRBD2 matches 7 bases. This CDR3 has 15 residues. Per the germline V gene, CDR1 is SGHTA and CDR2 is FQGNSA. Unmatched junction bases numbered 9, after V lost 5 bases and J lost 5 bases. The CDR3 DNA is TGTGCCAGCAGCCGTAGCGGGTCGGCGGAAAACATTCAGTACTTC. It is translated as CASSRSGSAENIQYF.

This clone was seen a single time. This chain uses TRBV5-6 with TRBJ1-5; D call uncertain. Trimming stripped 1 base from V and 3 bases from J, with 8 bases between. This CDR3 spans 14 amino acids. CDR1 and CDR2 from the germline V gene are SGHDT and YYEEEE. CDR3 in amino acids: CASSLSATNQPQHF. In DNA, the CDR3 is TGTGCCAGCAGCTTGTCAGCGACCAATCAGCCCCAGCATTTT.

J is TRBJ1-1 and V is TRBV6-1, with D maybe TRBD1 (6 bases). V lost 3 bases to trimming and J lost 2 bases, with 10 bases between them. The CDR3 sequence is 14 residues long. The germline CDR1 and CDR2 sequences are MNHNS and SASEGT. The CDR3 DNA follows: TGTGCCAGCAGTGACCGGACAGCCAACACTGAAGCTTTCTTT. Residues: CASSDRTANTEAFF.

V is TRBV6-1 and J is TRBJ1-3; D is ambiguous. From germline, CDR1 is MNHNS and CDR2 SASEGT. There are 19 residues in the CDR3. Trimming stripped 2 bases from V and 0 bases from J, with 20 bases between. DNA for the CDR3: TGTGCCAGCAGTGAACGGGGAACCAGCCGTTTACGCTCTGGAAACACCATATATTTT. Translating it yields CASSERGTSRLRSGNTIYF.

The chain carries TRBV2 and TRBJ1-5; no clear D gene. CDR3 length equals 14 residues. V was pared by 5 bases and J by 0 bases, with 8 bases between. CDR1 SNHLY and CDR2 FYNNEI come from the germline V gene. CDR3 sequence (DNA): TGTGCCAGCAGTAGGGAGGGTAGCAATCAGCCCCAGCATTTT. This translates into CASSREGSNQPQHF.

The chain combines TRBV13 with TRBJ2-1, with a possible D match to TRBD1 (5 bases). Germline lookup yields CDR1 PRHDT and CDR2 FYEKMQ (reference sequence). The CDR3 sequence is 14 residues long. Trimming cost V 5 bases and J 6 bases, with 14 bases left between them. CDR3 residues: CASSQENRFNEQFF. As DNA, the CDR3 is TGTGCCAGCAGCCAAGAGAACAGGTTCAATGAGCAGTTCTTC. Filled out from reference TRBV13 and TRBJ2-1, the complete variable domain reads AAGVIQSPRHLIKEKRETATLKCYPIPRHDTVYWYQQGPGQDPQFLISFYEKMQSDKGSIPDRFSAQQFSDYHSELNMSSLELGDSALYFCASSQENRFNEQFFGPGTRLTVL.

This clone appeared a few times. The chain couples TRBV6-5 to TRBJ2-7; TRBD2 is a possible D gene (7 bases). V was pared by 7 bases and J by 4 bases, with 20 bases between. From germline, CDR1 is MNHEY and CDR2 SVGAGI. The CDR3 is 15 residues long. The CDR3 is CASTPEGGGSYEQYF. For the CDR3, the DNA is TGTGCCAGCACTCCTGAGGGGGGGGGTTCTTACGAGCAGTACTTC.

The genes are TRBV11-3 and TRBJ1-5; weak D call: TRBD1 (6 bases). Germline CDR1 is SGHNT and CDR2 is YENEEA. CDR3 size: 13 residues. With 5 bases removed from V and 6 bases from J, the gap between germline ends came to 11 bases. Here the CDR3 DNA reads TGTGCCAGCAGCGAACAGGGAGGTCAGCCCCAGCATTTT. It translates to CASSEQGGQPQHF. The full variable domain, its missing parts supplied by reference TRBV11-3 and TRBJ1-5, is EAGVVQSPRYKIIEKKQPVAFWCNPISGHNTLYWYLQNLGQGPELLIRYENEEAVDDSQLPKDRFSAERLKGVDSTLKIQPAELGDSAVYLCASSEQGGQPQHFGDGTRLSIL.

This rearrangement joins TRBV7-3 to TRBJ1-2; the match to TRBD1 covers 10 bases. The germline CDR1 and CDR2 sequences are SGHTA and FQGTGA. CDR3 length: 15 residues. The J segment lost 2 bases and the V segment lost 3 bases, leaving 3 bases of the junction unmatched. The CDR3, as DNA: TGTGCCAGCAGCTTGGGGACAGGGGTAAACTATGGCTACACCTTC. It is translated as CASSLGTGVNYGYTF.

The gene calls are TRBV11-1 and TRBJ2-5; TRBD2 matches 11 bases. After removal of 5 bases from V and 4 bases from J, the junction contained 3 bases not matched to a gene. Germline CDR1 and CDR2: SGHAT and FQDESV (reference sequence). CDR3 length: 14 amino acids. The CDR3 sequence: CASSLGLAGETQYF. As DNA, the CDR3 is TGTGCCAGCAGCCTCGGACTAGCGGGAGAGACCCAGTACTTC.

The chain links TRBV5-1 to TRBJ1-2, with TRBD1 matching 9 bases. Germline-derived CDR1 and CDR2 are SGHRS and YFSETQ. CDR3 length equals 15 residues. V dropped 1 base and J dropped 6; count of bases not matched to a gene: 7. CDR3 amino acids: CASSLYEGQGNGYTF. CDR3 in DNA: TGCGCCAGCAGCTTGTACGAGGGACAGGGTAATGGCTACACCTTC.

The chain joins TRBV6-5 to TRBJ2-7; D not resolved. This CDR3 contains 14 residues. Germline CDR1 and CDR2: MNHEY and SVGAGI. V was trimmed by 6 bases and J by 0 bases, leaving 12 bases between them. Here the CDR3 reads CASRAGPSSYEQYV. The CDR3 nucleotides read TGTGCCAGCAGGGCCGGGCCAAGCTCCTACGAGCAGTACGTC.

This CDR3 is CASMRAVGNTGELFF. Here the CDR3 DNA reads TGTGCCAGCATGAGGGCAGTGGGGAACACCGGGGAGCTGTTTTTT. The genes are TRBV6-5 and TRBJ2-2, with D perhaps matching TRBD2 (5 bases). The CDR3 is made up of 15 amino acids. V dropped 7 bases and J dropped 1 base, with 13 bases sitting between them. Germline CDR1 reads MNHEY; CDR2 reads SVGAGI.